One and the same sample provided the 22 T cell receptor beta chains below, sequenced in a study of cytomegalovirus exposure and HLA in healthy donors. PCR involved 60 Vbeta and 13 Jbeta primers. Sequenced by immunoSEQ multiplex PCR; TCRdb stores in-frame clones only, minus some. The table has about 210,000 clones, approximately 77% seen once. The source material was PBMCs. The receptors were gathered from a man aged 35-49 years in good health and CMV-seropositive.

V gene TRBV4-2 combines with J gene TRBJ2-5, with TRBD2 matching over 13 bases. CDR3 length equals 18 residues. Germline CDR1 LGHNA, CDR2 YNFKEQ. J gave up 4 bases and V 1 base, and 9 bases lay outside the gene matches. Here the CDR3 DNA reads TGTGCCAGCAGCCAAGCCGAACTAGCGGGAGGGCCGGGAGAGACCCAGTACTTC. It is translated as CASSQAELAGGPGETQYF.

The chain recombines TRBV4-1 with TRBJ1-4; D remains unclear. The CDR3 spans 13 residues. V was cut by 4 bases and J by 8 bases, with 11 bases left in between. Germline assignment: CDR1 MGHRA and CDR2 YSYEKL. The DNA for the CDR3 is TGCGCCAGCAGCCCCGACGGAGGAGAAAAACTGTTTTTT. Its translation: CASSPDGGEKLFF.

The CDR3 sequence is CASSRPSGSGAGELFF. CDR3 bases: TGTGCCAGCAGCCGGCCTAGCGGGAGCGGCGCCGGGGAGCTGTTTTTT. The chain employs TRBV5-4 and TRBJ2-2; 10 nucleotides align to TRBD2. Germline CDR1 SGHNT, CDR2 YYREEE (reference sequence). The CDR3 covers 16 residues. J gave up 6 bases and V 4 bases, and 9 bases lay outside the gene matches.

V usage is TRBV6-5 and J usage is TRBJ1-6, with D uncertain. This CDR3 contains 13 residues. Trimming left V 6 bases short and J 4 bases short, with 7 bases between. From germline, CDR1 is MNHEY and CDR2 SVGAGI. The CDR3 loop reads CASRSAYNSPLHF. The CDR3 DNA reads as TGTGCCAGCAGGAGCGCTTATAATTCACCCCTCCACTTT.

As to this clone: Other DNA sequences of this sample code for an identical CDR3. This rearrangement joins TRBV18 to TRBJ2-7, with TRBD1 matching 9 bases. This CDR3 has 14 amino acids. CDR1 is KGHSH and CDR2 is LQKENI in the germline V gene. The J segment lost 2 bases and the V segment lost 1 base, leaving 0 bases of the junction unmatched. CDR3 DNA sequence: TGTGCCAGCTCACCACGGACAGGGGCCTACGAGCAGTACTTC. Amino acid sequence: CASSPRTGAYEQYF.

The V call is TRBV4-1, the J call TRBJ1-5, with D possibly TRBD1 on 5 matching bases. CDR3 length equals 15 residues. The germline V gene has CDR1 MGHRA and CDR2 YSYEKL. Trimming stripped 1 base from V and 5 bases from J, with 12 bases between. CDR3 sequence reads: CASSQVGGSDQPQHF. The CDR3 nucleotides are TGCGCCAGCAGCCAAGTTGGGGGGTCAGATCAGCCCCAGCATTTT.

CDR3 nucleotide sequence: TGTGCCAGTAGTATTGGGGACAGTCCCTATGGCTACACCTTC. The encoded protein is CASSIGDSPYGYTF. The genes are TRBV19 and TRBJ1-2, with TRBD1 identical over 7 bases. This CDR3 region has 14 residues. Germline CDR1 reads LNHDA; CDR2 reads SQIVND (reference sequence). Trimming took 3 bases from V and 4 from J; bases not matched to a gene: 5.

The DNA for the CDR3 is TGTGCCAGCAGGATCGGACTAGGATACGAGCAGTACTTC. Residues: CASRIGLGYEQYF. This chain joins TRBV28 and TRBJ2-7, with 7 bases fitting TRBD2. The germline CDR1 and CDR2 sequences are MDHEN and SYDVKM. J gave up 4 bases and V 6 bases, and 6 bases lay outside the gene matches. This CDR3 spans 13 amino acids.

The V gene is TRBV28, the J gene TRBJ1-1; D uncertain. Trimming shortened V by 2 bases and J by 9 bases, and 19 bases separated the two germline ends. Germline V gene sequence: CDR1 MDHEN, CDR2 SYDVKM. The CDR3 is made up of 15 amino acids. Here the CDR3 reads CASSLNEGGVGKAFF. CDR3 DNA: TGTGCCAGCAGTTTAAATGAGGGTGGCGTCGGCAAAGCTTTCTTT.

The rearrangement uses TRBV25-1 and TRBJ2-5; 8 nucleotides align to TRBD2. Per the germline V gene, CDR1 is MGHDK and CDR2 is SYGVNS. The trim removed 3 bases at V and 1 base at J, leaving 7 bases unmatched. This CDR3 spans 16 amino acids. CDR3 bases: TGTGCCAGCAGTGATGAAGGTAGCGGGGTCCAAGAGACCCAGTACTTC. It translates to CASSDEGSGVQETQYF.

J is TRBJ2-5 and V is TRBV5-1; D is uncertain. The J call is in doubt because the DNA end fits TRBJ2-7 better. Germline V gene sequence: CDR1 SGHRS, CDR2 YFSETQ. The CDR3 is 14 residues long. CDR3: CASSREAPSYEQYF. For the CDR3, the DNA is TGCGCCAGCAGCCGTGAGGCACCCTCCTACGAGCAGTACTTC.

The chain couples TRBV28 to TRBJ1-2, with 9 bases that match TRBD1. The length of the CDR3 is 14 residues. CDR1 is MDHEN and CDR2 is SYDVKM in the germline V gene. V was clipped by 3 bases and J by 6 bases; unmatched bases: 5. The CDR3 is CASSLGQGGNGYTF. CDR3 DNA: TGTGCCAGCAGTTTGGGACAGGGAGGGAATGGCTACACCTTC.

This chain joins TRBV14 and TRBJ2-1, with D possibly matching TRBD2 (5 bases). Germline CDR1 SGHDN, CDR2 FVKESK. The CDR3 runs 11 residues. The germline V and J ends were trimmed by 11 bases and 3 bases, with 8 bases remaining between them. Here the CDR3 reads CASRGYNEQFF. CDR3 nucleotide sequence: TGTGCCTCCCGGGGCTACAATGAGCAGTTCTTC.

The V gene is TRBV5-1, the J gene TRBJ2-3, with 8 positions matching TRBD2. V gave up 0 bases and J gave up 2 bases; unmatched junction bases: 5. CDR3 size: 16 residues. In germline, CDR1 is SGHRS, CDR2 YFSETQ. The CDR3 DNA reads as TGCGCCAGCAGCTTGGAGGCGGGGGGCCCCACAGATACGCAGTATTTT. The encoded protein is CASSLEAGGPTDTQYF.

This clone was detected only a few times. The V call is TRBV7-8, the J call TRBJ2-7; D gene ambiguous. The CDR3 sequence is 13 residues long. The germline gives CDR1 SGHVS, CDR2 FQNEAQ. With 1 base removed from V and 4 bases from J, the gap between germline ends came to 8 bases. CDR3 DNA: TGTGCCAGCAGCTTAGTGTCCCTGTACGAGCAGTACTTC. It codes for CASSLVSLYEQYF.

This chain connects TRBV2 to TRBJ2-3, with D perhaps TRBD2 (6 bases). V lost 8 bases and J 1 base, leaving 10 bases between the germline ends. CDR3 length: 13 residues. Germline CDR1 reads SNHLY; CDR2 reads FYNNEI. The CDR3 loop reads CASAGLRTDTQYF. The CDR3 coding sequence is TGTGCCAGCGCGGGACTGCGCACAGATACGCAGTATTTT.

V gene TRBV28 combines with J gene TRBJ2-3, with D perhaps TRBD2 (5 bases). The CDR3 has 16 residues. Germline loops: CDR1 MDHEN, CDR2 SYDVKM. V was pared by 3 bases and J by 0 bases, with 13 bases between. As DNA, the CDR3 is TGTGCCAGCAGTTTCGGGGTATTATCTAGCACAGATACGCAGTATTTT. It specifies CASSFGVLSSTDTQYF.

The J gene is TRBJ1-4, the V gene TRBV27; 7 positions match TRBD1. The CDR3 totals 13 residues. The V segment lost 7 bases and the J segment 8 bases; nucleotides outside the gene matches: 7. Germline loops: CDR1 MNHEY, CDR2 SMNVEV (reference sequence). CDR3 region: CASTTGAMEKLFF. The DNA for the CDR3 is TGTGCCAGCACCACAGGGGCCATGGAAAAACTGTTTTTT. The full variable domain, with the rest looked up from reference TRBV27 and TRBJ1-4, is EAQVTQNPRYLITVTGKKLTVTCSQNMNHEYMSWYRQDPGLGLRQIYYSMNVEVTDKGDVPEGYKVSRKEKRNFPLILESPSPNQTSLYFCASTTGAMEKLFFGSGTQLSVL.

The chain carries TRBV5-1 and TRBJ2-3, with 7 bases identical to TRBD1. From germline, CDR1 is SGHRS and CDR2 YFSETQ. J gave up 4 bases and V 4 bases, and 9 bases lay outside the gene matches. This CDR3 has 15 residues. Here the CDR3 DNA reads TGCGCCAGCAGCCAGGGTCACAGGGGCGCAGATACGCAGTATTTT. Its translation is CASSQGHRGADTQYF.

This clone came up once. CDR3 in DNA: TGTGCCAGCAAGGAGGGGGCGCAGGGCTATGGCTACACCTTC. Protein product: CASKEGAQGYGYTF. The chain recombines TRBV6-5 with TRBJ1-2; TRBD1 aligns across 7 bases. V lost 7 bases and J lost 4; bases outside the gene matches: 9. The CDR3 sequence is 14 residues long. The germline V gene encodes CDR1 MNHEY and CDR2 SVGAGI.

The rearrangement links TRBV6-5 to TRBJ1-6; 10 bases are shared with TRBD1. Germline lookup yields CDR1 MNHEY and CDR2 SVGAGI. Trimming at V came to 6 bases and at J to 10 bases, leaving 6 bases not matched to a gene. The CDR3 consists of 14 residues. The CDR3 region is CASRSTGGGSPLHF. DNA of the CDR3: TGTGCCAGCAGATCGACAGGGGGCGGATCACCCCTCCACTTT.

V gene TRBV18 combines with J gene TRBJ1-4; a possible D gene is TRBD1 (6 bases). The CDR3 runs 17 residues. Per the germline V gene, CDR1 is KGHSH and CDR2 is LQKENI. The germline V and J ends were trimmed by 0 bases and 4 bases, with 15 bases remaining between them. The CDR3 region is CASSPPADRSLNEKLFF. DNA for the CDR3: TGTGCCAGCTCACCACCGGCGGACAGATCGCTTAATGAAAAACTGTTTTTT.